The clone carrying this TCR beta chain was counted only a few times. What it recognizes is unknown. The entry originates in a study of blood T cells in healthy people across ages. The use of a sample-barcoded 5' primer and a J-beta primer mix characterized a second PCR of about 7 to 12 cycles. TCRdb independently ran MiXCR on the 5' RACE reads; one entry per CDR3 protein. The table includes more than 550,000 distinct CDR3 sequences, about 20% detected once. The CDR3 has 14 residues. The ends were cut back, 1 base at V and 6 bases at J, with 12 bases in the middle. In germline, CDR1 is SEHNR, CDR2 FQNEAQ (reference sequence). Findings of the study overall: Naive T cell percentage showed a strong correlation with the diversity of TCR beta. Older age coincided with a roughly linear decline in TCR beta diversity per million T cells. Expanded clonotype shifts may have been confounded, as the donors had an unknown CMV status. Estimated diversity, derived from one million T cells, was regarded as an underestimate.

The chain is built from TRBV7-9 and TRBJ2-5; D is perhaps TRBD1 (6 bases). The sample taken for sequencing was blood. The TCR originated in a man between 65 and 85 years old in good health. CDR3 bases: TGTGCCAGCAGCTTAGATGGTACAGGGAAGACCCAGTACTTC. It codes for CASSLDGTGKTQYF.